This T cell receptor beta chain came from a study of T cell clones after liver transplantation. General study points: The donor-reactive repertoire was only partly measurable in two subjects, lacking donor cells.

The repertoire was sequenced with immunoSEQ multiplex PCR; TCRdb's copy has only in-frame clones and lacks some. The table has tens of thousands of clones, roughly nine tenths seen once; the top ten hold around 15%. Worth noting for this clone: The antigen is undetermined.

From germline, CDR1 is SEHNR and CDR2 FQNEAQ (reference sequence). The CDR3 sequence is 15 residues long. V was clipped by 1 base and J by 2 bases, with 11 bases between them. Here the sequenced sample was CD8+ T cells from blood, taken 12 months after liver transplant. The chain uses TRBV7-9 and TRBJ2-5; D perhaps matches TRBD2 (5 bases). The TCR originated in a human patient who received a liver transplant. Some of the T cells may derive from the graft donor. The CDR3 is CASSLGSEGQETQYF. In DNA form, the CDR3 reads TGTGCCAGCAGCTTAGGGTCCGAGGGACAAGAGACCCAGTACTTC.